This is a list of T cell receptor beta chains from one sample in a study of blood T cell repertoires in COVID-19. Sequencing used immunoSEQ multiplex PCR; TCRdb keeps in-frame clones, though not all of them. The table records roughly 430,000 clones, 70% to 90% of them present only once. Sequenced input: PBMCs or T cells enriched from blood (not recorded which). These receptors all come from a woman between 40 and 55 years old with acute COVID-19. CDR3s include the opening cysteine and the closing phenylalanine or tryptophan. D genes are given only for firm matches. Clone size, where shown, is once, few, many, or a class for clones that have expanded.

V gene	clone size	J gene	D gene	CDR3 protein	CDR3 DNA
TRBV2	-	TRBJ1-5	-	CASSIGQNSNQPQHF	TGTGCCAGCAGTATAGGACAGAATAGCAATCAGCCCCAGCATTTT
TRBV18	-	TRBJ1-3	-	CASSPNTRNTIYF	TGTGCCAGCTCACCAAATACTCGAAACACCATATATTTT
TRBV27	-	TRBJ2-3	-	CASSLSSSTDTQYF	TGTGCCAGCAGTTTATCATCTAGCACAGATACGCAGTATTTT
TRBV19	-	TRBJ1-1	TRBD1	CASSITGVNTEAFF	TGTGCCAGTAGTATTACAGGGGTGAACACTGAAGCTTTCTTT
TRBV18	-	TRBJ2-2	TRBD1	CASSPSRTGRGLGTGELFF	TGTGCCAGCTCACCCTCCCGGACAGGGCGAGGATTGGGCACCGGGGAGCTGTTTTTT
TRBV19	-	TRBJ2-7	TRBD2	CASSIGSGGTYEQYF	TGTGCCAGTAGTATCGGTAGCGGGGGTACCTACGAGCAGTACTTC
TRBV5-6	-	TRBJ2-3	-	CASSLNVGGTDTQYF	TGTGCCAGCAGCTTGAATGTAGGAGGGACAGATACGCAGTATTTT
TRBV29-1	-	TRBJ1-1	-	CSVHKGDTEAFF	TGCAGCGTTCACAAGGGGGACACTGAAGCTTTCTTT
TRBV20-1	-	TRBJ2-5	-	CSARHRETQYF	TGCAGTGCTAGACACAGAGAGACCCAGTACTTC
TRBV30	few	TRBJ2-7	TRBD1	CAWSAGGYEQYF	TGTGCCTGGAGTGCAGGGGGATACGAGCAGTACTTC
TRBV7-8	-	TRBJ1-4	TRBD1	CASSGRQGWNEKLFF	TGTGCCAGCAGCGGTCGACAGGGGTGGAATGAAAAACTGTTTTTT
TRBV7-2	-	TRBJ2-2	TRBD2	CASSTSGGASGELFF	TGTGCCAGCAGCACTAGCGGGGGGGCTAGCGGGGAGCTGTTTTTT
TRBV19	-	TRBJ2-7	TRBD2	CASSTNSGGAYEQYF	TGTGCCAGTAGTACCAATAGCGGGGGAGCCTACGAGCAGTACTTC
TRBV5-6	-	TRBJ2-5	TRBD1	CASSQRDRDHETQYF	TGTGCCAGCAGCCAACGGGACAGGGACCACGAGACCCAGTACTTC
TRBV9	few	TRBJ1-2	TRBD1	CASSRAYRGDYGYTF	TGTGCCAGCAGCCGAGCTTACAGGGGGGACTATGGCTACACCTTC
TRBV20-1	-	TRBJ1-2	-	CSASDRYGYTF	TGCAGTGCTTCTGACAGATATGGCTACACCTTC
TRBV5-1	-	TRBJ1-2	-	CASSFASQGGYTF	TGCGCCAGCAGCTTTGCCTCGCAGGGCGGCTACACCTTC
TRBV7-9	-	TRBJ1-2	TRBD1	CASSLLETGGYGYTF	TGTGCCAGCAGCTTGCTTGAGACAGGGGGCTATGGCTACACCTTC
TRBV5-5	once	TRBJ2-7	-	CASSPDRAYEQYF	TGTGCCAGCAGCCCGGACAGAGCCTACGAGCAGTACTTC
TRBV10-3	-	TRBJ1-2	-	CAISREAGDYGYTF	TGTGCCATCAGTCGGGAGGCTGGGGACTATGGCTACACCTTC
TRBV28	-	TRBJ1-1	-	CASSTAGGYEAFF	TGTGCCAGCAGTACGGCGGGGGGCTATGAAGCTTTCTTT
TRBV5-3	few	TRBJ1-5	-	CARSLATGLSNQPQHF	TGTGCCAGAAGCTTGGCCACGGGACTTAGCAATCAGCCCCAGCATTTT
TRBV2	once	TRBJ1-5	-	CASSEARTRQPQHF	TGTGCCAGCAGTGAAGCGAGGACTCGCCAGCCCCAGCATTTT
TRBV12-3/TRBV12-4	-	TRBJ2-7	-	CASSLGTYYEQYF	TGTGCCAGCAGTTTGGGCACCTACTACGAGCAGTACTTC
TRBV25-1	-	TRBJ1-3	-	CASSEYFMSSGNTIYF	TGTGCCAGCAGTGAATATTTCATGAGCTCTGGAAACACCATATATTTT
TRBV2	-	TRBJ1-4	TRBD1	CASKSGTGGATNEKLFF	TGTGCCAGCAAATCAGGGACAGGGGGCGCAACTAATGAAAAACTGTTTTTT
TRBV14	-	TRBJ1-1	-	CASSQGGRVKTEAFF	TGTGCCAGCAGCCAAGGGGGCAGGGTTAAAACTGAAGCTTTCTTT
TRBV29-1	-	TRBJ1-2	TRBD1	CSVEGQGGSNYGYTF	TGCAGCGTTGAGGGACAGGGGGGCAGTAACTATGGCTACACCTTC
TRBV18	-	TRBJ1-5	-	CASSPSEGNQPQHF	TGTGCCAGCTCACCTTCGGAGGGAAATCAGCCCCAGCATTTT
TRBV15	-	TRBJ2-1	TRBD2	CATSLGTSGVGGVQFF	TGTGCCACCAGCCTCGGGACTAGCGGGGTGGGAGGGGTGCAGTTCTTC
TRBV15	-	TRBJ1-3	TRBD1	CATSFRAQGFAGNTIYF	TGTGCCACCAGTTTTCGTGCACAGGGGTTTGCTGGAAACACCATATATTTT
TRBV14	-	TRBJ2-5	-	CASSPRQATQETQYF	TGTGCCAGCAGCCCCCGACAGGCTACGCAAGAGACCCAGTACTTC
TRBV14	once	TRBJ2-1	-	CASSPRYNEQFF	TGTGCCAGCAGCCCCCGTTACAATGAGCAGTTCTTC
TRBV5-1	-	TRBJ1-1	-	CASSHRQNTEAFF	TGCGCCAGCAGCCACCGACAGAACACTGAAGCTTTCTTT
TRBV14	many	TRBJ2-2	TRBD1	CASSQGDRHTGELFF	TGTGCCAGCAGCCAAGGGGACAGACACACCGGGGAGCTGTTTTTT
TRBV29-1	once	TRBJ1-2	-	CSVAMAYYRDGYTF	TGCAGCGTGGCAATGGCATACTACAGGGATGGCTACACCTTC
TRBV27	-	TRBJ2-2	-	CASSLYQDMKTGELFF	TGTGCCAGCAGTTTGTATCAGGACATGAAAACCGGGGAGCTGTTTTTT
TRBV7-2	-	TRBJ2-5	TRBD2	CASSPRRVAGGPQETQYF	TGTGCCAGCAGCCCGAGAAGGGTGGCGGGGGGGCCTCAAGAGACCCAGTACTTC
TRBV7-9	-	TRBJ1-4	-	CASSPMGRDNEKLFF	TGTGCCAGCAGCCCCATGGGCAGGGATAATGAAAAACTGTTTTTT
TRBV7-8	-	TRBJ2-6	-	CASRPDRFSGANVLTF	TGTGCCAGCAGACCTGACAGGTTCTCTGGGGCCAACGTCCTGACTTTC
TRBV12-3/TRBV12-4	-	TRBJ1-2	-	CASSFKRDYGYTF	TGTGCCAGCAGTTTTAAGAGGGACTATGGCTACACCTTC
TRBV30	-	TRBJ1-2	-	CAWTGIYGYTF	TGTGCCTGGACGGGAATTTATGGCTACACCTTC
TRBV7-6	-	TRBJ2-1	-	CASSLAGGTAYNEQFF	TGTGCCAGCAGCTTAGCCGGCGGGACAGCGTACAATGAGCAGTTCTTC
TRBV2	-	TRBJ1-1	TRBD1	CASRTGGLTEAFF	TGTGCCAGCAGAACAGGGGGCCTCACTGAAGCTTTCTTT
TRBV7-2	-	TRBJ1-1	TRBD1	CASSLVDRMGTEAFF	TGTGCCAGCAGCTTAGTGGACAGGATGGGGACTGAAGCTTTCTTT
TRBV6-1	once	TRBJ2-1	TRBD1	CASSAHSGTGYNEQFF	TGTGCCAGCAGTGCTCACTCGGGGACAGGCTACAATGAGCAGTTCTTC
TRBV2	-	TRBJ2-5	-	CASSLFREETQYF	TGTGCCAGCAGTCTTTTCAGGGAAGAGACCCAGTACTTC
TRBV11-2	-	TRBJ1-2	-	CASSLALLPPRGLSGYTF	TGTGCCAGCAGCTTAGCCTTACTCCCCCCACGGGGATTAAGCGGCTACACCTTC
TRBV29-1	-	TRBJ1-1	TRBD1	CSVVNLGGTGDALNTEAFF	TGCAGCGTTGTTAACCTCGGAGGGACAGGGGACGCACTCAACACTGAAGCTTTCTTT
TRBV11-2	-	TRBJ2-1	TRBD2	CASSLGLLAGGVNEQFF	TGTGCCAGCAGCTTAGGCCTACTAGCGGGGGGGGTCAATGAGCAGTTCTTC
TRBV5-1	-	TRBJ2-3	-	CASSPSTDTQYF	TGCGCCAGCAGCCCGAGCACAGATACGCAGTATTTT
TRBV5-1	few	TRBJ1-5	-	CASSLTGEGNQPQHF	TGCGCCAGCAGCTTGACCGGGGAGGGCAATCAGCCCCAGCATTTT
TRBV30	-	TRBJ2-4	-	CAWSTSINIQYF	TGTGCCTGGAGTACGAGTATCAACATTCAGTACTTC
TRBV7-9	-	TRBJ2-5	-	CASSLGSEGTQYF	TGTGCCAGCAGCTTAGGTAGCGAAGGGACCCAGTACTTC
TRBV19	-	TRBJ2-7	-	CAVGNRGSYEQYF	TGTGCCGTAGGGAACCGGGGATCCTACGAGCAGTACTTC